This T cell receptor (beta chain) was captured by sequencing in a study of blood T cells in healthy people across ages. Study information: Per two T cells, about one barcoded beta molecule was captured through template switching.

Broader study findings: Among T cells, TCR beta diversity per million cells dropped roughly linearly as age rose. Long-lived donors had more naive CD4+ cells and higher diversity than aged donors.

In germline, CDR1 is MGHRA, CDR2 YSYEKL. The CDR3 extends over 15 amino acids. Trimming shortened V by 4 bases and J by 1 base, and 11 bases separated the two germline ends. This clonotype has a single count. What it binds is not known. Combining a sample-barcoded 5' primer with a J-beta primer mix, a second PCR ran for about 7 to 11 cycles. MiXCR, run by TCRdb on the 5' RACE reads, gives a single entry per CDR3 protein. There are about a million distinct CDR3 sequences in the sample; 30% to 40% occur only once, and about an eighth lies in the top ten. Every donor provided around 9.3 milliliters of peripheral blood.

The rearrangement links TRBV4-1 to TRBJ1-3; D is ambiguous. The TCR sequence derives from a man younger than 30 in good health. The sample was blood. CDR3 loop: CASSLGIGSGNTIYF. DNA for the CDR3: TGCGCCAGCAGCCTGGGCATTGGGTCTGGAAACACCATATATTTT.